This T cell receptor beta chain was retrieved from a study of T cell changes during pregnancy in multiple sclerosis. Germline CDR1 reads SEHNR; CDR2 reads FQNEAQ (reference sequence). Trimming took off 3 bases at V and 6 bases at J, with 9 bases between the two ends. This CDR3 comprises 13 residues. Sequencing was performed with immunoSEQ multiplex PCR; in TCRdb, only in-frame clones are kept and a portion is missing. The sample carries approximately 92,000 clones, roughly 92% recorded once. The TCR was taken from a female donor with multiple sclerosis, enrolled in a pregnancy study. The sequencing here drew on peripheral blood, taken after pregnancy. The chain links TRBV7-9 to TRBJ1-3, with D hard to call. The CDR3 DNA reads as TGTGCCAGCAGCTTGAGTGTCGAAAACACCATATATTTT. It specifies CASSLSVENTIYF.